The 23 T cell receptor beta chains presented below share a single source sample, sequenced in a study of cytomegalovirus exposure and HLA in healthy donors. This PCR relied on a set of 60 Vbeta primers and 13 Jbeta primers. The assay was immunoSEQ multiplex PCR, and TCRdb's table has in-frame clones only and misses some. This repertoire shows about 130,000 clones, about two thirds found once; its top ten account for approximately 2.9%. Sequenced: PBMCs. The source is a human donor in good health.

This clone was found once. This chain uses TRBV6-6 with TRBJ1-4; 8 nucleotides agree with TRBD1. The CDR3 is 16 amino acids. CDR1 and CDR2 (germline): MNHNY, SVGAGI (reference sequence). Trimming at V came to 0 bases and at J to 10 bases, leaving 10 bases not matched to a gene. As DNA, the CDR3 is TGTGCCAGCAGTTACTCGCCCGGGACAGGACGACCAAAACTGTTTTTT. This translates into CASSYSPGTGRPKLFF.

This chain links TRBV7-2 with TRBJ2-7, with 11 bases lining up with TRBD2. V lost 5 bases and J lost 5; bases outside the gene matches: 8. This CDR3 has 15 residues. Germline V CDR1 and CDR2: SGHTA, FQGNSA. The CDR3 is CASSLTSGRRDEQYF. CDR3 DNA sequence: TGTGCCAGCAGCCTAACTAGCGGGAGACGCGACGAGCAGTACTTC.

The V gene is TRBV7-2, the J gene TRBJ2-3; 7 bases map to TRBD1. CDR3 size: 16 residues. Germline CDR1 SGHTA, CDR2 FQGNSA. The ends lost 6 bases at V and 2 bases at J; junction bases unmatched: 11. In DNA form, the CDR3 reads TGTGCCAGCAGTCTTAGAGGGGGCGGCACCACAGATACGCAGTATTTT. Protein sequence: CASSLRGGGTTDTQYF.

This clone showed up just once. This chain connects TRBV7-9 to TRBJ2-3, with TRBD2 matching over 8 bases. CDR1 is SEHNR, CDR2 FQNEAQ, per germline (reference sequence). The CDR3 spans 16 residues. V lost 4 bases, J lost 0 bases, and 6 bases stayed unmatched. The CDR3 sequence: CASSSRAGVSTDTQYF. The CDR3, as DNA: TGTGCCAGCAGCTCCCGAGCGGGGGTAAGCACAGATACGCAGTATTTT.

Points on this clone: Other DNA variants within this sample encode the same CDR3. The V call is TRBV30, the J call TRBJ2-7; D is perhaps TRBD2 (5 bases). The length of the CDR3 is 15 residues. Trimming left V 2 bases short and J 2 bases short, with 16 bases between. Germline lookup yields CDR1 GTSNPN and CDR2 SVGIG (reference sequence). CDR3 protein: CAWSHWVAGTYEQYF. DNA of the CDR3: TGTGCCTGGAGTCACTGGGTGGCGGGTACCTACGAGCAGTACTTC. The entire variable domain, with the rest obtained from reference TRBV30 and TRBJ2-7, is as follows: SQTIHQWPATLVQPVGSPLSLECTVEGTSNPNLYWYRQAAGRGLQLLFYSVGIGQISSEVPQNLSASRPQDRQFILSSKKLLLSDSGFYLCAWSHWVAGTYEQYFGPGTRLTVT.

This clone showed up just once. The chain recombines TRBV30 with TRBJ2-2; 7 positions agree with TRBD1. V dropped 2 bases and J dropped 1; count of bases not matched to a gene: 4. The CDR3 loop spans 15 amino acids. The germline gives CDR1 GTSNPN, CDR2 SVGIG (reference sequence). The CDR3, as DNA: TGTGCCTGGAGTCCAGGGACAGTGAACACCGGGGAGCTGTTTTTT. Its protein product is CAWSPGTVNTGELFF.

There are a few counts of this clone. The chain is built from TRBV10-3 and TRBJ1-2, with 7 bases lining up with TRBD1. The germline CDR1 and CDR2 sequences are ENHRY and SYGVKD. CDR3 size: 14 residues. V gave up 4 bases and J gave up 3 bases; unmatched junction bases: 5. The CDR3 DNA is TGTGCCATCAGTGGGGACAGAGAACACTATGGCTACACCTTC. This gives the protein CAISGDREHYGYTF.

The V call is TRBV6-1, the J call TRBJ1-3; a weak D match, TRBD1 (5 bases). The V gene lost 2 bases and the J gene lost 4 bases, with 15 bases spanning the gap. Germline CDR1 MNHNS, CDR2 SASEGT. There are 16 residues in the CDR3. CDR3 DNA: TGTGCCAGCAGTGAATCCACGGGGGGTTCAGGAAACACCATATATTTT. Translating gives CASSESTGGSGNTIYF.

This rearrangement joins TRBV29-1 to TRBJ2-7, with TRBD2 matching over 10 bases. The V gene's germline CDR1 is SQVTM and CDR2 ANQGSEA. Trimming removed 3 bases from V and 0 bases from J; junction bases left unmatched: 8. The CDR3 consists of 16 residues. As DNA, the CDR3 is TGCAGCGTTGAGGATTGGACTAGCGGATACTCCTACGAGCAGTACTTC. This translates into CSVEDWTSGYSYEQYF.

This clone was counted between two and nine times. This chain links TRBV23-1 with TRBJ1-1, with no clear D. TRBV23-1 is assigned to the ORF class and has an uncertain function. There are 15 residues in the CDR3. The V and J ends lost 3 bases and 1 base respectively, with 12 bases between them. Here the CDR3 reads CASSHTGQPNTEAFF. CDR3 nucleotide sequence: TGCGCCAGCAGTCACACTGGGCAGCCGAACACTGAAGCTTTCTTT.

The chain uses TRBV2 and TRBJ2-3, with D maybe TRBD2 (6 bases). Germline assignment: CDR1 SNHLY and CDR2 FYNNEI. V lost 4 bases to trimming and J lost 4 bases, with 15 bases between them. CDR3 size: 15 residues. CDR3 coding DNA: TGTGCCAGCAGTGCGATTAGCGGCAGGGCAGATACGCAGTATTTT. It encodes CASSAISGRADTQYF.

The V gene is TRBV19, the J gene TRBJ2-7; 9 bases line up with TRBD1. The CDR3 totals 16 residues. The V gene's germline CDR1 is LNHDA and CDR2 SQIVND (reference sequence). The V gene end was trimmed by 5 bases and the J gene end by 4 bases; junction bases not matched to a gene: 12. The CDR3 sequence is CASSPYPGQGFYEQYF. Here the CDR3 DNA reads TGTGCCAGTAGTCCTTATCCGGGACAGGGTTTTTACGAGCAGTACTTC.

This clone was counted only a few times. J is TRBJ2-7 and V is TRBV7-9; the D gene is possibly TRBD2 (6 bases). There are 13 residues in the CDR3. V lost 7 bases and J lost 7, with 17 bases in between. Germline V gene data show CDR1 as SEHNR and CDR2 as FQNEAQ (reference sequence). The CDR3 DNA follows: TGTGCCAGCACTATAGGAGGCGGGAATGAGCAGTACTTC. This sequence encodes CASTIGGGNEQYF.

The rearrangement joins TRBV5-1 to TRBJ2-2; D is unresolved. V was trimmed by 0 bases and J by 3 bases, leaving 6 bases between them. The CDR3 covers 14 residues. Germline V gene sequence: CDR1 SGHRS, CDR2 YFSETQ. The CDR3 loop is CASSLGLDTGELFF. CDR3 DNA: TGCGCCAGCAGCTTGGGCCTAGACACCGGGGAGCTGTTTTTT.

The chain links TRBV6-5 to TRBJ1-4; D ambiguous. V gave up 6 bases and J gave up 6 bases, with 17 bases separating them. Germline V gene sequence: CDR1 MNHEY, CDR2 SVGAGI. The CDR3 runs to 15 residues. The CDR3 sequence is CASSSGIVSHEKLFF. In nucleotides, the CDR3 is TGTGCCAGCAGCTCCGGGATCGTTTCCCATGAAAAACTGTTTTTT.

The table lists this clone with a count of one. The germline gene is not matched at one end of the junction; a read error may be the cause. The V and J genes are TRBV7-9 and TRBJ1-4, with D unclear. The CDR3 is made up of 12 amino acids. Germline lookup yields CDR1 SEHNR and CDR2 FQNEAQ (reference sequence). The CDR3 protein is CSSSLGSEKLFF. CDR3 coding DNA: TGTTCCAGCAGCTTAGGTAGTGAAAAACTGTTTTTT. Using reference TRBV7-9 and TRBJ1-4 for the parts outside the CDR3, the full variable domain is DTGVSQNPRHKITKRGQNVTFRCDPISEHNRLYWYRQTLGQGPEFLTYFQNEAQLEKSRLLSDRFSAERPKGSFSTLEIQRTEQGDSAMYLCSSSLGSEKLFFGSGTQLSVL.

The chain is built from TRBV28 and TRBJ2-5, with 8 nucleotides matching TRBD2. The length of the CDR3 is 15 residues. The J segment lost 4 bases and the V segment lost 7 bases, leaving 11 bases of the junction unmatched. Germline values: CDR1 MDHEN, CDR2 SYDVKM. Written as DNA, the CDR3 is TGTGCCAGCATTCCATCCGGGGGGGCATCAGAGACCCAGTACTTC. Its translation: CASIPSGGASETQYF.

This sequence joins TRBV7-2 and TRBJ2-7, with 7 bases identical to TRBD2. V shed 2 bases and J 3 bases; nucleotides not matched to a gene: 7. Per the germline V gene, CDR1 is SGHTA and CDR2 is FQGNSA. The CDR3 is 15 residues long. The CDR3 DNA is TGTGCCAGCAGCTTATACCTTACGGGGGGCTACGAGCAGTACTTC. Translated, it gives CASSLYLTGGYEQYF.

V usage is TRBV7-2 and J usage is TRBJ2-5, with TRBD1 matching over 10 bases. With 1 base clipped from V and 0 bases from J, the junction kept 8 bases outside the gene matches. Germline CDR1 SGHTA, CDR2 FQGNSA. The CDR3 totals 18 residues. The CDR3 is CASSLGGTGVWYQETQYF. CDR3 in DNA: TGTGCCAGCAGCTTAGGAGGGACAGGGGTCTGGTACCAAGAGACCCAGTACTTC.

The table lists this clone with a few counts. Germline and junction disagree at one end, which may indicate a read error. The identical CDR3 is also encoded by other nucleotide sequences in the sample. The CDR3 DNA follows: TGCGCCAGCAGCGATGGGGGACAGGAAGGAGAAAAACTGTTTTTT. It translates to CASSDGGQEGEKLFF. V gene TRBV9 combines with J gene TRBJ1-4; 8 bases align to TRBD1. CDR3 length: 15 residues. The germline gives CDR1 SGDLS, CDR2 YYNGEE.

The CDR3 DNA reads as TGTGCCAGCAGTTTGGGGGGACTAGCGGGACAAGAGACCCAGTACTTC. This encodes CASSLGGLAGQETQYF. This chain links TRBV28 with TRBJ2-5; 13 bases map to TRBD2. V trimming: 3 bases; J trimming: 2 bases; junction bases outside the gene matches: 3. The germline V gene encodes CDR1 MDHEN and CDR2 SYDVKM. CDR3 length: 16 residues. Full variable domain (outside the CDR3, taken from reference TRBV28 and TRBJ2-5): DVKVTQSSRYLVKRTGEKVFLECVQDMDHENMFWYRQDPGLGLRLIYFSYDVKMKEKGDIPEGYSVSREKKERFSLILESASTNQTSMYLCASSLGGLAGQETQYFGPGTRLLVL.

The V gene is TRBV6-1, the J gene TRBJ2-7; no reliable D call. The germline gives CDR1 MNHNS, CDR2 SASEGT. V gave up 0 bases and J gave up 2 bases, with 5 bases separating them. This CDR3 contains 13 residues. The CDR3 here is CASSEAAAYEQYF. In DNA form, the CDR3 reads TGTGCCAGCAGTGAAGCGGCGGCCTACGAGCAGTACTTC.

As to this clone: Other DNA sequences of this sample code for an identical CDR3. The J gene is TRBJ1-3, the V gene TRBV11-3, with 8 bases matching TRBD1. The CDR3 totals 15 residues. The V gene's germline CDR1 is SGHNT and CDR2 YENEEA. V shed 5 bases and J 2 bases; nucleotides not matched to a gene: 5. CDR3 DNA: TGTGCCAGCAGCCCCGGACAGGGTCCTGGAAACACCATATATTTT. It translates to CASSPGQGPGNTIYF.